Presented here are 25 T cell receptor beta chains from one specimen sequenced in a study of T cells after somatic rescue of genetic block. Profiled with immunoSEQ multiplex PCR; TCRdb holds only in-frame clones, not every one. There are 12,000 to 15,000 clones in the sample; about 71% occur only once, and 11% to 15% lies in the top ten. Sequencing used peripheral blood mononuclear cells (PBMCs). The receptors shown here come from a boy aged 5-17 years.

The rearrangement uses TRBV12-5 and TRBJ2-3; D uncertain. V was shortened by 3 bases and J by 2 bases, with 6 bases between the two germline ends. The CDR3 extends over 13 amino acids. Germline V gene data show CDR1 as LGHNT and CDR2 as FRNRAP. This CDR3 is CASGLGFTDTQYF. The CDR3 bases are TGTGCTAGTGGTTTAGGCTTCACAGATACGCAGTATTTT.

The V call is TRBV5-6, the J call TRBJ1-2; D is undetermined. The V gene's germline CDR1 is SGHDT and CDR2 YYEEEE. Trimming shortened V by 4 bases and J by 2 bases, and 9 bases separated the two germline ends. The CDR3 is 13 amino acids. The CDR3 loop is CASSIMPNYGYTF. CDR3 DNA: TGTGCCAGCAGCATCATGCCGAACTATGGCTACACCTTC. Complete variable domain (other parts from reference TRBV5-6 and TRBJ1-2): DAGVTQSPTHLIKTRGQQVTLRCSPKSGHDTVSWYQQALGQGPQFIFQYYEEEERQRGNFPDRFSGHQFPNYSSELNVNALLLGDSALYLCASSIMPNYGYTFGSGTRLTVV.

This CDR3 reads CASSQAGLAGGQETQYF. The CDR3 bases are TGTGCCAGCAGCCAAGCCGGACTAGCGGGGGGACAAGAGACCCAGTACTTC. The chain combines TRBV7-3 with TRBJ2-5; 14 bases fit TRBD2. Germline V gene lookup returns CDR1 SGHTA and CDR2 FQGTGA. The junction had 7 bases not matched to a gene; V was cut back by 5 bases and J by 2 bases. This CDR3 region has 17 residues.

The V and J genes are TRBV6-6 and TRBJ2-7; 7 bases are a match to TRBD1. The germline gives CDR1 MNHNY, CDR2 SVGAGI (reference sequence). The CDR3 is made up of 12 amino acids. V lost 8 bases to trimming and J lost 4 bases; unmatched junction nucleotides: 5. The CDR3 loop reads CASRDSLYEQYF. The CDR3 region has the DNA TGTGCCAGCCGGGACAGCTTATACGAGCAGTACTTC.

This clone was detected a few times. This sequence joins TRBV19 and TRBJ1-2, with a tentative D call TRBD1 (5 bases). The CDR3 runs to 12 residues. Trimming took off 11 bases at V and 3 bases at J, with 13 bases between the two ends. Germline V gene data show CDR1 as LNHDA and CDR2 as SQIVND (reference sequence). CDR3: CACRTSDYGYTF. The CDR3 DNA reads TGTGCCTGCCGGACAAGCGACTATGGCTACACCTTC.

The rearrangement uses TRBV28 and TRBJ1-5; 8 bases map to TRBD1. The CDR3 sequence is 13 residues long. Germline V gene data show CDR1 as MDHEN and CDR2 as SYDVKM. With 6 bases clipped from V and 4 bases from J, the junction kept 2 bases outside the gene matches. CDR3 coding DNA: TGTGCCAGCAGCGGGACAGGTAATCAGCCCCAGCATTTT. As protein: CASSGTGNQPQHF.

The genes are TRBV27 and TRBJ2-5; TRBD1 agrees at 9 bases. The CDR3 extends over 14 amino acids. The J segment lost 4 bases and the V segment lost 5 bases, leaving 5 bases of the junction unmatched. Germline V gives CDR1 MNHEY, CDR2 SMNVEV (reference sequence). This chain's CDR3 is CASSAQGALETQYF. Written as DNA, the CDR3 is TGTGCCAGCAGTGCACAGGGGGCGTTAGAGACCCAGTACTTC.

V usage is TRBV5-1 and J usage is TRBJ2-3; 9 bases fit TRBD2. CDR1 is SGHRS and CDR2 is YFSETQ in the germline V gene. The V gene end was trimmed by 4 bases and the J gene end by 4 bases; junction bases not matched to a gene: 10. The CDR3 sequence is 16 residues long. CDR3 sequence: CASSQGNSGSSDTQYF. The CDR3 DNA sequence: TGCGCCAGCAGCCAGGGAAATAGCGGGAGTTCAGATACGCAGTATTTT.

V gene TRBV10-2 combines with J gene TRBJ1-1; D is undetermined. The CDR3 has 16 residues. Germline-derived CDR1 and CDR2 are WSHSY and SAAADI. The germline V and J ends were trimmed by 6 bases and 1 base, with 18 bases remaining between them. The CDR3 sequence: CASRLPLGSGNTEAFF. In nucleotides, the CDR3 is TGCGCCAGCAGATTGCCCCTGGGGTCCGGGAACACTGAAGCTTTCTTT.

In its sample, this clone was seen a few times. The chain is built from TRBV5-1 and TRBJ1-1; tentative D call: TRBD1 (6 bases). V lost 2 bases to trimming and J lost 5 bases, with 13 bases between them. The V gene's germline CDR1 is SGHRS and CDR2 YFSETQ. This CDR3 spans 14 amino acids. The CDR3 DNA reads as TGCGCCAGCAGCTTATCCAGGGGAGGGACTGAAGCTTTCTTT. Residues: CASSLSRGGTEAFF. Drawing the rest from reference TRBV5-1 and TRBJ1-1, the complete variable domain is KAGVTQTPRYLIKTRGQQVTLSCSPISGHRSVSWYQQTPGQGLQFLFEYFSETQRNKGNFPGRFSGRQFSNSRSEMNVSTLELGDSALYLCASSLSRGGTEAFFGQGTRLTVV.

This clone was detected only a few times. The chain combines TRBV30 with TRBJ1-2; D ambiguous. The CDR3 is 12 residues long. Trimming stripped 6 bases from V and 1 base from J, with 9 bases between. CDR1 is GTSNPN, CDR2 SVGIG, per germline (reference sequence). CDR3 DNA sequence: TGTGCCTGCCACAGCGGTAACTATGGCTACACCTTC. Amino acids: CACHSGNYGYTF.

The chain links TRBV5-1 to TRBJ2-5; 7 nucleotides match TRBD1. CDR1 is SGHRS, CDR2 YFSETQ, per germline. This CDR3 contains 15 residues. V was pared by 2 bases and J by 2 bases, with 6 bases of the junction left unmatched. The CDR3 DNA sequence: TGCGCCAGCAGCTTCAGGGACAGTAATCAAGAGACCCAGTACTTC. The encoded protein is CASSFRDSNQETQYF. Looking up the rest from reference TRBV5-1 and TRBJ2-5 gives the full variable domain: KAGVTQTPRYLIKTRGQQVTLSCSPISGHRSVSWYQQTPGQGLQFLFEYFSETQRNKGNFPGRFSGRQFSNSRSEMNVSTLELGDSALYLCASSFRDSNQETQYFGPGTRLLVL.

The V call is TRBV11-2, the J call TRBJ2-7, with TRBD1 identical over 9 bases. CDR1 SGHAT and CDR2 FQNNGV come from the germline V gene. V shed 1 base, J shed 0 bases, and the junction held 7 bases outside the gene matches. The CDR3 runs to 17 residues. The CDR3: CASSLAGQGIFSYEQYF. The CDR3 DNA is TGTGCCAGCAGCTTAGCGGGACAGGGCATATTCTCCTACGAGCAGTACTTC.

The CDR3 protein is CASSPGWTANTGELFF. For the CDR3, the DNA is TGTGCCAGCTCACCAGGTTGGACAGCGAACACCGGGGAGCTGTTTTTT. This chain joins TRBV18 and TRBJ2-2; D possibly corresponds to TRBD1 (6 bases). V was shortened by 2 bases and J by 0 bases, with 10 bases between the two germline ends. The CDR3 runs to 16 residues. The germline gives CDR1 KGHSH, CDR2 LQKENI.

The chain carries TRBV29-1 and TRBJ2-6; 12 nucleotides match TRBD1. The CDR3 runs to 17 residues. Germline V gene lookup returns CDR1 SQVTM and CDR2 ANQGSEA. With 7 bases clipped from V and 4 bases from J, the junction kept 11 bases outside the gene matches. CDR3 coding DNA: TGCAGCGCGCCTACTCGGGACAGGGGGCCCGGGGCCAACGTCCTGACTTTC. Translated, it gives CSAPTRDRGPGANVLTF.

V gene TRBV18 combines with J gene TRBJ2-3, with unresolved D. CDR3 length: 12 amino acids. Germline CDR1 reads KGHSH; CDR2 reads LQKENI. Trimming took 3 bases from V and 2 from J, leaving 3 bases between them. The CDR3 sequence: CASSPYTDTQYF. The CDR3 nucleotides read TGTGCCAGCTCACCTTACACAGATACGCAGTATTTT. The entire variable domain, with the rest obtained from reference TRBV18 and TRBJ2-3, is as follows: NAGVMQNPRHLVRRRGQEARLRCSPMKGHSHVYWYRQLPEEGLKFMVYLQKENIIDESGMPKERFSAEFPKEGPSILRIQQVVRGDSAAYFCASSPYTDTQYFGPGTRLTVL.

To note about this clone: With a much larger clone just one base away, this may be a read error. The J gene is TRBJ2-7, the V gene TRBV5-4; TRBD1 agrees at 9 bases. The CDR3 consists of 15 residues. V lost 3 bases and J lost 3; bases outside the gene matches: 7. The germline V gene encodes CDR1 SGHNT and CDR2 YYREEE (reference sequence). CDR3 amino acids: CASSSRGQGVYEQYF. The CDR3 nucleotides read TGTGCCAGCAGCTCGAGGGGACAGGGAGTCTACGAGCAGTACTTC.

V usage is TRBV7-9 and J usage is TRBJ2-5; 8 bases map to TRBD2. This CDR3 contains 16 residues. The V gene's germline CDR1 is SEHNR and CDR2 FQNEAQ (reference sequence). V dropped 2 bases and J dropped 5; count of bases not matched to a gene: 10. Written as DNA, the CDR3 is TGTGCCAGCAGCTTAAGTCCGGGGGGGCAGGTGGAGACCCAGTACTTC. The encoded protein is CASSLSPGGQVETQYF.

This chain uses TRBV7-9 with TRBJ2-6; D unresolved. This CDR3 is 17 amino acids long. Germline CDR1 reads SEHNR; CDR2 reads FQNEAQ (reference sequence). The ends were cut back, 2 bases at V and 0 bases at J, with 11 bases in the middle. The CDR3 reads CASSLSFQVSGANVLTF. CDR3 nucleotide sequence: TGTGCCAGCAGCTTATCCTTCCAGGTCTCTGGGGCCAACGTCCTGACTTTC.

The chain uses TRBV27 and TRBJ2-7; D is perhaps TRBD1 (5 bases). V was clipped by 2 bases and J by 4 bases, with 15 bases between them. In germline, CDR1 is MNHEY, CDR2 SMNVEV (reference sequence). The CDR3 is 15 residues long. The CDR3 sequence is CASSLQGVKGYEQYF. For the CDR3, the DNA is TGTGCCAGCAGTTTACAAGGGGTCAAGGGATACGAGCAGTACTTC.

The chain carries TRBV6-5 and TRBJ1-5, with 9 bases matching TRBD1. V lost 8 bases and J lost 1; bases outside the gene matches: 0. This CDR3 is built from 13 residues. Germline CDR1 MNHEY, CDR2 SVGAGI. The DNA for the CDR3 is TGTGCCAGCGGGACAGGGAGCAATCAGCCCCAGCATTTT. Encoded protein: CASGTGSNQPQHF.

The chain couples TRBV21-1 to TRBJ1-1. TRBV21-1 is termed a pseudogene. The CDR3 loop spans 15 amino acids. This CDR3 reads CASRLLLAIRTEAFF. The CDR3 DNA reads as TGTGCCAGCAGATTACTCTTAGCTATTCGCACTGAAGCTTTCTTT.

The chain carries TRBV5-4 and TRBJ2-1, with D maybe TRBD2 (5 bases). CDR3 size: 16 residues. V gave up 0 bases and J gave up 0 bases, with 10 bases separating them. Germline V lookup: CDR1 SGHNT, CDR2 YYREEE (reference sequence). CDR3 amino acids: CASSLGGLSSYNEQFF. The CDR3 coding sequence is TGTGCCAGCAGCTTGGGAGGGCTCAGCTCCTACAATGAGCAGTTCTTC. The full variable domain, rest sourced from reference TRBV5-4 and TRBJ2-1, is ETGVTQSPTHLIKTRGQQVTLRCSSQSGHNTVSWYQQALGQGPQFIFQYYREEENGRGNFPPRFSGLQFPNYSSELNVNALELDDSALYLCASSLGGLSSYNEQFFGPGTRLTVL.

The rearrangement links TRBV15 to TRBJ2-1, with 12 bases lining up with TRBD2. The CDR3 has 18 amino acids. Per the germline V gene, CDR1 is LNHNV and CDR2 is YYDKDF (reference sequence). V was pared by 0 bases and J by 1 base, with 4 bases of the junction left unmatched. The CDR3 sequence: CATSRDLAGGKSYNEQFF. As DNA, the CDR3 is TGTGCCACCAGCAGAGATCTAGCGGGAGGGAAGTCCTACAATGAGCAGTTCTTC.

This clone appeared a single time. This chain uses TRBV30 with TRBJ2-3; the D call may be TRBD1 or TRBD2 (5 bases each). V dropped 2 bases and J dropped 1 base, with 16 bases sitting between them. The CDR3 runs 16 residues. The germline V gene has CDR1 GTSNPN and CDR2 SVGIG (reference sequence). The CDR3 DNA reads TGTGCCTGGAGTCTAGGCGAACGGGGCCGCACAGATACGCAGTATTTT. This translates into CAWSLGERGRTDTQYF.